The next 30 T cell receptor beta chains were all read from a single sample in a study of T cells in Graves' hyperthyroidism and ophthalmopathy. Amplified TCR beta CDR3 regions came from RNA transcripts. First-round RT-PCR with HTBI primers amplified the TCR CDR3 region. Via MiXCR, TCRdb re-called the multiplex PCR reads, giving one row per CDR3 protein. The top ten hold roughly 80% of the sample, which has about 400,000 distinct CDR3 sequences, 20% to 30% seen once. The sample was blood. All receptors derive from a man over 45 with Graves' hyperthyroidism.

V gene TRBV11-2 combines with J gene TRBJ2-2; 8 bases map to TRBD1. Looked up from germline, CDR1 is SGHAT and CDR2 is FQNNGV. V lost 5 bases, J lost 7 bases, and 9 bases stayed unmatched. The CDR3 is 15 residues long. This chain's CDR3 is CASSPRQGFGGELFF. The CDR3 bases are TGTGCCAGCAGCCCTAGACAGGGGTTCGGCGGGGAGCTGTTTTTT. Combining the CDR3 with reference TRBV11-2 and TRBJ2-2 gives the whole variable domain EAGVAQSPRYKIIEKRQSVAFWCNPISGHATLYWYQQILGQGPKLLIQFQNNGVVDDSQLPKDRFSAERLKGVDSTLKIQPAKLEDSAVYLCASSPRQGFGGELFFGEGSRLTVL.

This clonotype was seen more than once but under ten times. The V call is TRBV29-1, the J call TRBJ2-1; D may be TRBD2 (6 bases). This CDR3 spans 12 amino acids. CDR1 and CDR2 from the germline V gene are SQVTM and ANQGSEA. V dropped 6 bases and J dropped 8 bases, with 14 bases sitting between them. Written as DNA, the CDR3 is TGCAGCGTGGCGGGGACTGGCGATGAGCAGTTCTTC. Protein product: CSVAGTGDEQFF.

This clonotype has a count of ten or more. The chain links TRBV6-1 to TRBJ2-5; D call uncertain. CDR1 MNHNS and CDR2 SASEGT come from the germline V gene. The CDR3 loop spans 14 amino acids. Trimming shortened V by 4 bases and J by 4 bases, and 13 bases separated the two germline ends. The CDR3 DNA reads as TGTGCCAGCAGTGCATCCCGGAACGGAGAGACCCAGTACTTC. It yields the protein CASSASRNGETQYF.

This clonotype was counted a few times. The genes are TRBV12-3 or TRBV12-4 and TRBJ1-2; D is perhaps TRBD1 (6 bases). The CDR3 consists of 15 residues. Trimming pared 3 bases from V and 4 bases from J, leaving 15 bases between. The CDR3 loop is CASSLLSGVLYGYTF. DNA of the CDR3: TGTGCCAGCAGTTTGTTGTCAGGGGTCCTCTATGGCTACACCTTC.

The gene calls are TRBV28 and TRBJ1-1; TRBD1 matches 8 bases. V lost 6 bases and J lost 6; bases outside the gene matches: 9. Germline loops: CDR1 MDHEN, CDR2 SYDVKM. The CDR3 length is 14 residues. CDR3: CASREDRVRAEAFF. The CDR3 DNA reads TGTGCCAGCAGGGAGGACAGGGTTCGTGCTGAAGCTTTCTTT.

The rearrangement uses TRBV30 and TRBJ1-1; 7 nucleotides align to TRBD1. V lost 4 bases and J lost 1; bases outside the gene matches: 3. Germline loops: CDR1 GTSNPN, CDR2 SVGIG (reference sequence). This CDR3 region has 13 residues. This CDR3 is CAWTDRANTEAFF. The CDR3, as DNA: TGTGCCTGGACAGACAGGGCGAACACTGAAGCTTTCTTT.

The table lists this clonotype with many counts. This chain links TRBV27 with TRBJ2-3; D gene ambiguous. The V gene lost 8 bases and the J gene lost 4 bases, with 10 bases spanning the gap. Germline values: CDR1 MNHEY, CDR2 SMNVEV (reference sequence). This CDR3 is built from 12 residues. The CDR3 DNA reads TGTGCCAGCGGTCTGTATGCAGATACGCAGTATTTT. The encoded protein is CASGLYADTQYF.

The J gene is TRBJ2-1, the V gene TRBV11-3, with 7 bases identical to TRBD1. This CDR3 contains 19 residues. V lost 1 base to trimming and J lost 6 bases; unmatched junction nucleotides: 18. The germline gives CDR1 SGHNT, CDR2 YENEEA. This CDR3 is CASSLGVGTAFSFGNEQFF. CDR3 bases: TGTGCCAGCAGCTTAGGGGTCGGGACAGCCTTTTCGTTCGGCAATGAGCAGTTCTTC.

This clonotype was recorded at least ten times. The V gene is TRBV19, the J gene TRBJ1-2; a weak D match, TRBD1 (5 bases). The CDR3 extends over 15 amino acids. The V gene lost 3 bases and the J gene lost 0 bases, with 11 bases spanning the gap. Germline-derived CDR1 and CDR2 are LNHDA and SQIVND (reference sequence). The CDR3 here is CASSIAWGTNYGYTF. The CDR3 DNA follows: TGTGCCAGTAGTATCGCTTGGGGGACTAACTATGGCTACACCTTC.

This chain links TRBV27 with TRBJ2-3, with 14 bases aligning to TRBD2. Trimming cost V 4 bases and J 3 bases; bases outside gene matches: 9. The germline V gene has CDR1 MNHEY and CDR2 SMNVEV (reference sequence). This CDR3 comprises 18 residues. Here the CDR3 DNA reads TGTGCCAGCAGTTCCAGACTAGCGGGAGGGCCGGGTACAGATACGCAGTATTTT. Its protein product is CASSSRLAGGPGTDTQYF.

This clonotype has ten or more counts. The chain uses TRBV6-1 and TRBJ2-7, with TRBD1 matching over 7 bases. The CDR3 runs to 14 residues. V was pared by 6 bases and J by 3 bases, with 8 bases of the junction left unmatched. The germline gives CDR1 MNHNS, CDR2 SASEGT. The CDR3 region is CASRKPGQIYEQYF. The CDR3 DNA reads TGTGCCAGCAGGAAACCGGGACAGATCTACGAGCAGTACTTC.

The rearrangement links TRBV27 to TRBJ2-7; 13 positions match TRBD2. The CDR3 runs 17 residues. Trimming at V came to 5 bases and at J to 7 bases, leaving 14 bases not matched to a gene. The V gene's germline CDR1 is MNHEY and CDR2 SMNVEV (reference sequence). The CDR3: CASSPKQGGLAGLEQYF. The CDR3 DNA follows: TGTGCCAGCAGTCCAAAACAGGGGGGACTAGCGGGGCTAGAGCAGTACTTC.

The chain employs TRBV20-1 and TRBJ2-7; 14 bases map to TRBD2. V shed 5 bases and J 7 bases; nucleotides not matched to a gene: 7. The V gene's germline CDR1 is DFQATT and CDR2 SNEGSKA (reference sequence). CDR3 length: 14 amino acids. The DNA of the CDR3 is TGCAGTGCTGAGCGACTAGCGGGAGGGAGGGAGCAGTACTTC. It translates to CSAERLAGGREQYF.

This clonotype came up many times. The chain uses TRBV12-3 or TRBV12-4 and TRBJ2-7; 7 positions match TRBD1. This CDR3 contains 14 residues. V dropped 7 bases and J dropped 0; count of bases not matched to a gene: 6. The CDR3, as DNA: TGTGCCAGCAAAAGACAGGGCTCCTCCTACGAGCAGTACTTC. This encodes CASKRQGSSYEQYF.

The table lists this clonotype with a few counts. As DNA, the CDR3 is TGTGCCAGCAGTGAGTGGGGCCGGACCGGGGAGCTGTTTTTT. Protein: CASSEWGRTGELFF. The chain combines TRBV2 with TRBJ2-2; a weak D match, TRBD1 (5 bases). CDR3 size: 14 residues. CDR1 is SNHLY, CDR2 FYNNEI, per germline. Between the trimmed V and J ends, which lost 3 bases and 5 bases, there was a span of 10 bases. The whole variable domain, remainder taken from reference TRBV2 and TRBJ2-2, is EPEVTQTPSHQVTQMGQEVILRCVPISNHLYFYWYRQILGQKVEFLVSFYNNEISEKSEIFDDQFSVERPDGSNFTLKIRSTKLEDSAMYFCASSEWGRTGELFFGEGSRLTVL.

This chain connects TRBV12-3 or TRBV12-4 to TRBJ2-6; TRBD1 matches at 7 bases. Germline trimming cut 5 bases from V and 2 bases from J; bases unmatched to any gene: 9. This CDR3 is built from 17 residues. The CDR3 nucleotides are TGTGCCAGCAGTCCCCAGAGGGGGCTAGCTGGGGCCAACGTCCTGACTTTC. As protein: CASSPQRGLAGANVLTF.

This clonotype has a handful of counts. The chain carries TRBV30 and TRBJ2-7, with TRBD1 matching 9 bases. J gave up 6 bases and V 3 bases, and 9 bases lay outside the gene matches. CDR1 and CDR2 from the germline V gene are GTSNPN and SVGIG (reference sequence). This CDR3 region has 14 residues. In DNA form, the CDR3 reads TGTGCCTGGAGGGGCCGGGACAGGGCGGGCGAGCAGTACTTC. Residues: CAWRGRDRAGEQYF.

This clonotype was counted at least ten times. This chain links TRBV12-3 or TRBV12-4 with TRBJ1-1; tentatively, D is TRBD1 (6 bases). Trimming shortened V by 5 bases and J by 5 bases, and 21 bases separated the two germline ends. This CDR3 contains 16 residues. The CDR3 DNA sequence: TGTGCCAGCAGTGTGACTCCGGGAGGGGGTGGGACTGAAGCTTTCTTT. It translates to CASSVTPGGGGTEAFF.

J is TRBJ2-7 and V is TRBV29-1; 12 bases fit TRBD2. CDR1 is SQVTM, CDR2 ANQGSEA, per germline. The CDR3 consists of 13 residues. Trimming took 4 bases from V and 6 from J; bases not matched to a gene: 4. This chain's CDR3 is CSVATSGSAEQYF. CDR3 bases: TGCAGCGTTGCGACTAGCGGGAGTGCCGAGCAGTACTTC.

The chain carries TRBV27 and TRBJ2-2; TRBD2 matches 14 bases. The CDR3 is 16 amino acids. CDR1 and CDR2 (germline): MNHEY, SMNVEV (reference sequence). Trimming took 6 bases from V and 7 from J; bases not matched to a gene: 7. CDR3 in DNA: TGTGCCAGCAGCCTAGGACTAGCGGGAGGAGTCGGGGAGCTGTTTTTT. Translated, it gives CASSLGLAGGVGELFF.

The chain is built from TRBV15 and TRBJ1-1; D is unclear. Trimming removed 3 bases from V and 1 base from J, with 9 bases in between. The length of the CDR3 is 14 residues. Germline lookup yields CDR1 LNHNV and CDR2 YYDKDF (reference sequence). CDR3 bases: TGTGCCACCAGCAGGGGCCCTGGGAACACTGAAGCTTTCTTT. This codes for CATSRGPGNTEAFF. The full variable domain, completed using reference TRBV15 and TRBJ1-1, is DAMVIQNPRYQVTQFGKPVTLSCSQTLNHNVMYWYQQKSSQAPKLLFHYYDKDFNNEADTPDNFQSRRPNTSFCFLDIRSPGLGDTAMYLCATSRGPGNTEAFFGQGTRLTVV.

A note on this clonotype: The CDR3 does not end in the conserved phenylalanine or tryptophan, so this is likely a read error. The rearrangement links TRBV4-1 to TRBJ2-7; maybe TRBD2 (6 bases). Germline CDR1 MGHRA, CDR2 YSYEKL. V lost 4 bases, J lost 3 bases, and 19 bases lay in between. This CDR3 is built from 16 residues. The CDR3 DNA is TGCGCCAGCAGCCCCCCCTCGGGGGACTCTTTCTACGAGCAGTACCTC. This gives the protein CASSPPSGDSFYEQYL.

Many counts were recorded for this clonotype. V usage is TRBV2 and J usage is TRBJ1-1, with D possibly TRBD1 on 6 matching bases. V was trimmed by 6 bases and J by 4 bases, leaving 18 bases between them. Germline V gene data show CDR1 as SNHLY and CDR2 as FYNNEI. This CDR3 comprises 15 residues. For the CDR3, the DNA is TGTGCCAGCAGCGGCACTAACAGGGTCGGCACTGAAGCTTTCTTT. Residues: CASSGTNRVGTEAFF.

This chain connects TRBV11-2 to TRBJ2-1; D is uncertain. Germline CDR1 SGHAT, CDR2 FQNNGV. The CDR3 spans 12 residues. V lost 2 bases to trimming and J lost 7 bases, with 6 bases between them. In nucleotides, the CDR3 is TGTGCCAGCAGCTTATGGAAGAATGAGCAGTTCTTC. This sequence encodes CASSLWKNEQFF.

This CDR3 reads CSAIQANRDEQFF. As DNA, the CDR3 is TGCAGTGCTATTCAGGCCAACAGGGATGAGCAGTTCTTC. V and J are TRBV20-1 and TRBJ2-1, with D possibly being TRBD1 (6 bases). The CDR3 length is 13 residues. Trimming removed 4 bases at V and 8 bases at J, with 15 bases between. Germline V CDR1 and CDR2: DFQATT, SNEGSKA (reference sequence).

V and J are TRBV24-1 and TRBJ1-1; D uncertain. Germline-derived CDR1 and CDR2 are KGHDR and SFDVKD. V was trimmed by 3 bases and J by 4 bases, leaving 11 bases between them. CDR3 length: 14 residues. The CDR3 region has the DNA TGTGCCACCAGTGATAATAACATTGGCACTGAAGCTTTCTTT. Translation: CATSDNNIGTEAFF.

There are many counts of this clonotype. V usage is TRBV11-3 and J usage is TRBJ2-1, with D perhaps TRBD1 or TRBD2 (5 bases each). Germline-derived CDR1 and CDR2 are SGHNT and YENEEA. Trimming stripped 8 bases from V and 6 bases from J, with 17 bases between. CDR3 length: 14 residues. CDR3 coding DNA: TGTGCCAGCGGATCGGGACCCTTGGGCAATGAGCAGTTCTTC. Encoded protein: CASGSGPLGNEQFF. The full variable domain, in which reference TRBV11-3 and TRBJ2-1 provide the parts outside the CDR3, is EAGVVQSPRYKIIEKKQPVAFWCNPISGHNTLYWYLQNLGQGPELLIRYENEEAVDDSQLPKDRFSAERLKGVDSTLKIQPAELGDSAVYLCASGSGPLGNEQFFGPGTRLTVL.

This clonotype was counted at least ten times. The genes are TRBV3-1 and TRBJ2-7; 7 nucleotides match TRBD2. With V trimmed by 0 bases and J by 5 bases, 10 bases remained unmatched. This CDR3 region has 16 residues. CDR1 and CDR2 (germline): LGHDT, YNNKEL (reference sequence). CDR3 nucleotide sequence: TGTGCCAGCAGCCAAGATGCGACTAGCCTAAACAACGAGCAGTACTTC. This encodes CASSQDATSLNNEQYF.

The rearrangement joins TRBV27 to TRBJ2-7; TRBD2 matches 10 bases. The length of the CDR3 is 16 residues. Germline V gene lookup returns CDR1 MNHEY and CDR2 SMNVEV (reference sequence). Trimming removed 6 bases from V and 2 bases from J; junction bases left unmatched: 10. CDR3 sequence reads: CASSPLGTSVTYEQYF. The CDR3 coding sequence is TGTGCCAGCAGCCCCCTAGGGACTAGCGTCACCTACGAGCAGTACTTC.

The J gene is TRBJ1-2, the V gene TRBV19, with 8 bases that match TRBD1. V lost 7 bases to trimming and J lost 3 bases; unmatched junction nucleotides: 7. CDR1 and CDR2 (germline): LNHDA, SQIVND (reference sequence). This CDR3 region has 14 residues. The CDR3 nucleotides are TGTGCCAGTAACAGACAGGGGTTGGACTATGGCTACACCTTC. The encoded protein is CASNRQGLDYGYTF.